The source of this T cell receptor beta chain is a study of identifying expanded T cells in peripheral blood. With V trimmed by 7 bases and J by 0 bases, 6 bases remained unmatched. The CDR3 totals 15 residues. Germline CDR1 MDHEN, CDR2 SYDVKM. Regarding the study as a whole: Two-week clone count variance significantly increased as total template count grew. Differentially abundant clones: about 1.2 between replicates, about 16 at about 13 days, 19 to 20 at four.

Sequenced by immunoSEQ multiplex PCR; TCRdb stores in-frame clones only, minus some. The profile shows approximately 97,000 clones, about 91% of them singletons. Remarks on this clone: The target antigen is unknown.

No infections or other immune events were documented during collection. The rearrangement links TRBV28 to TRBJ2-1, with TRBD2 matching 7 bases. Sequenced: blood. The TCR originated in a person between 18 and 75 years old in good health. The CDR3, as DNA: TGTGCCAGCACTTCCGGGAGGATCTCCTACAATGAGCAGTTCTTC. Translating gives CASTSGRISYNEQFF.